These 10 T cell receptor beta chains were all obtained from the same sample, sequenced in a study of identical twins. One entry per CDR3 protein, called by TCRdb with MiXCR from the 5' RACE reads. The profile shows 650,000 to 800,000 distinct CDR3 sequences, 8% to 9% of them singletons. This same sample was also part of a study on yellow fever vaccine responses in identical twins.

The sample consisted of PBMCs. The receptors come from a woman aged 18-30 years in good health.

The CDR3 nucleotides read TGTGCCAGCAGTTTAGGGGGGGCGCGGAGGAACGAGCAGTACTTC. Translated: CASSLGGARRNEQYF. This chain links TRBV27 with TRBJ2-7; TRBD2 might be the D (7 bases). Germline CDR1 and CDR2: MNHEY and SMNVEV (reference sequence). CDR3 length: 15 residues. The ends were cut back, 2 bases at V and 5 bases at J, with 16 bases in the middle.

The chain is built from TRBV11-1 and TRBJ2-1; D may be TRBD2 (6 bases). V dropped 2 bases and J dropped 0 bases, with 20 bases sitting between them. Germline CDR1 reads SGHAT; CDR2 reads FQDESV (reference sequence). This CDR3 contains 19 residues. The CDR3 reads CASSLPRAPRDSSYNEQFF. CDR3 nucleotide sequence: TGTGCCAGCAGCTTACCGCGGGCCCCCCGGGACTCCTCCTACAATGAGCAGTTCTTC. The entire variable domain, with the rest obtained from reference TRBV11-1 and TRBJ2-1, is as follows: EAEVAQSPRYKITEKSQAVAFWCDPISGHATLYWYRQILGQGPELLVQFQDESVVDDSQLPKDRFSAERLKGVDSTLKIQPAELGDSAMYLCASSLPRAPRDSSYNEQFFGPGTRLTVL.

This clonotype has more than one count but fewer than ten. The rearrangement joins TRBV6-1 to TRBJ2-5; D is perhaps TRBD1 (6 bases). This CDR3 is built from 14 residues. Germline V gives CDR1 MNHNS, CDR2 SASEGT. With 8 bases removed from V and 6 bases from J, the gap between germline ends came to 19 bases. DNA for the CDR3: TGTGCCAGCGCAAATAACTTCAGGGGAAAGACCCAGTACTTC. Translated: CASANNFRGKTQYF.

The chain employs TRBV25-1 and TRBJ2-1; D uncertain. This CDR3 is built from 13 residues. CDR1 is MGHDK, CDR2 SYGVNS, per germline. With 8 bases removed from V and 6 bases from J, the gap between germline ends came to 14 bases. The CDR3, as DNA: TGTGCCAGCGTAGCCTATGGCCGCAATGAGCAGTTCTTC. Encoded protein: CASVAYGRNEQFF.

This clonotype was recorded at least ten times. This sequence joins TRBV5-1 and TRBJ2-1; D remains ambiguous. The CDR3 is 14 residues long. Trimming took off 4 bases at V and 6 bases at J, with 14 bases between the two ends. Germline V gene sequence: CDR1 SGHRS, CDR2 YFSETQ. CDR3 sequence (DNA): TGCGCCAGCAGCCCCGACGGTGGTACCAATGAGCAGTTCTTC. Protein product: CASSPDGGTNEQFF. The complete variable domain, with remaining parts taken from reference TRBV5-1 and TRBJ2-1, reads KAGVTQTPRYLIKTRGQQVTLSCSPISGHRSVSWYQQTPGQGLQFLFEYFSETQRNKGNFPGRFSGRQFSNSRSEMNVSTLELGDSALYLCASSPDGGTNEQFFGPGTRLTVL.

CDR3 protein: CASSPFSRNTEAFF. CDR3 nucleotide sequence: TGTGCCAGCAGCCCCTTTAGTAGGAACACTGAAGCTTTCTTT. The chain employs TRBV28 and TRBJ1-1; D not certain. The CDR3 length is 14 residues. Germline CDR1 is MDHEN and CDR2 is SYDVKM. V was trimmed by 6 bases and J by 1 base, leaving 12 bases between them.

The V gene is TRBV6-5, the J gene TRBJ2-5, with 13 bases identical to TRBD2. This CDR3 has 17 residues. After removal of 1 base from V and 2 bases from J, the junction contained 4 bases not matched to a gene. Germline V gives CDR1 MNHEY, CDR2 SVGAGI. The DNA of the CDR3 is TGTGCCAGCAGTTACTATCAGACTAGCGGGGGGCAAGAGACCCAGTACTTC. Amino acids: CASSYYQTSGGQETQYF.

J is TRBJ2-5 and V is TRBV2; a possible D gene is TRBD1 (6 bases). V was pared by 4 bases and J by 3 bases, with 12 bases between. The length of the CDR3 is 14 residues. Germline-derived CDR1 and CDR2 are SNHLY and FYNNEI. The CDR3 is CASSGLTGEETQYF. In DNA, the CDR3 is TGTGCCAGCAGTGGGTTGACAGGCGAAGAGACCCAGTACTTC.

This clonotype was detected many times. CDR3 in amino acids: CSVEREGLAVGTANEQFF. The DNA for the CDR3 is TGCAGCGTTGAACGAGAGGGACTAGCGGTCGGGACGGCCAATGAGCAGTTCTTC. J is TRBJ2-1 and V is TRBV29-1; 11 nucleotides align to TRBD2. The germline CDR1 and CDR2 sequences are SQVTM and ANQGSEA. V lost 2 bases to trimming and J lost 6 bases; unmatched junction nucleotides: 15. The CDR3 is 18 amino acids.

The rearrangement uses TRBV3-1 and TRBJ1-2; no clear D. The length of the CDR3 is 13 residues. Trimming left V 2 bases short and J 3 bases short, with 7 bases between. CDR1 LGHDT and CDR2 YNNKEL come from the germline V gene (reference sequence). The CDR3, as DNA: TGTGCCAGCAGCCAACTACAGTACTATGGCTACACCTTC. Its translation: CASSQLQYYGYTF.